This entry features one TCR beta chain sequence. The CDR3 length is 19 residues. V trimming: 6 bases; J trimming: 0 bases; junction bases outside the gene matches: 12. In germline, CDR1 is MNHEY, CDR2 SMNVEV (reference sequence). The PCR had 60 Vbeta and 13 Jbeta primers. Profiled with immunoSEQ multiplex PCR; TCRdb holds only in-frame clones, not every one. The sample lists some 120,000 clones, about 82% occurring once. This sample is drawn from a study of cytomegalovirus exposure and HLA in healthy donors. Sequencing used PBMCs. This clonotype was obtained from a man younger than 40 in good health and CMV-seronegative. The chain combines TRBV27 with TRBJ1-4, with 11 bases lining up with TRBD1. DNA for the CDR3: TGTGCCAGCAGCCCAATAATCTGGGGACAGGGGGCAACTAATGAAAAACTGTTTTTT. Translated, it gives CASSPIIWGQGATNEKLFF.